One sample yielded the 4 T cell receptor beta chains listed below, sequenced in a study of tumor-infiltrating lymphocytes in primary liver carcinoma. Between roughly 20 and 31 mg of unsorted bulk tissue served as the source from which RNA and DNA were co-extracted. The input was 450 to 550 ng total RNA; TCR beta cDNA was made from it with a constant-region primer. Slightly modified ARM-PCR with three nested multiplex PCR rounds yielded TCR beta libraries. Use of TRBV1-TRBV30 forward primers with a C-beta reverse primer characterized the first two PCR rounds, which lasted around 11 cycles each. One entry per CDR3 protein, called by TCRdb with MiXCR from the multiplex PCR reads. The top ten hold around 12% of the sample, which has about 97,000 distinct CDR3 sequences, under 70% seen once. Sequenced input: liver tumor tissue from sampling region 2. Subset specified: tumor region T2, inferior pole. The receptors were gathered from a woman aged 60-75 years with primary liver carcinoma and hepatitis B virus infection.

This chain links TRBV5-1 with TRBJ2-1; 8 positions agree with TRBD2. The CDR3 runs to 18 residues. The ends lost 7 bases at V and 1 base at J; junction bases unmatched: 16. Germline CDR1 and CDR2: SGHRS and YFSETQ. The CDR3 is CASGWSLGAGGSYNEQFF. The CDR3 DNA is TGCGCCAGCGGCTGGAGCCTCGGGGCGGGGGGATCCTACAATGAGCAGTTCTTC.

Comment on this clonotype: A junction boundary mismatches the germline segment, possibly from a read error. The genes are TRBV28 and TRBJ2-4; no firm D call. The CDR3 is 14 residues long. Per the germline V gene, CDR1 is MDHEN and CDR2 is SYDVKM. The CDR3 DNA reads TGTGCCAGCAGTTTAGGTGGGGTCAAAAACACTCAGTACTTC. Its protein product is CASSLGGVKNTQYF.

The chain combines TRBV30 with TRBJ2-3; TRBD2 aligns across 9 bases. CDR3 length: 15 amino acids. The germline gives CDR1 GTSNPN, CDR2 SVGIG (reference sequence). Trimming took 0 bases from V and 2 from J; bases not matched to a gene: 3. The CDR3 DNA reads as TGTGCCTGGAGTGTAGCGGGAGGACACACAGATACGCAGTATTTT. Translated, it gives CAWSVAGGHTDTQYF.

This clonotype has a handful of counts. A much bigger clone sits one base away, suggesting this may be a read error. The chain couples TRBV29-1 to TRBJ2-1; D is ambiguous. The CDR3 runs 16 residues. Germline CDR1 reads SQVTM; CDR2 reads ANQGSEA. The CDR3 nucleotides read TGCGGCGCCCAAGGATTCCTCTACCGGTCGTACAATGAGCAGTTCTTC. Its protein product is CGAQGFLYRSYNEQFF.